Below are 29 T cell receptor beta chains sequenced from a single sample in a study of radiotherapy plus CTLA-4 blockade in lung cancer. The repertoire was sequenced with immunoSEQ multiplex PCR; TCRdb's copy has only in-frame clones and lacks some. This table holds 85,000 to 100,000 clones, around 90% found once. The input for sequencing was peripheral blood, taken from a patient treated with radiotherapy plus ipilimumab. The receptors shown here come from a human donor with non-small cell lung cancer that progressed on radiotherapy plus ipilimumab.

The J gene is TRBJ1-3, the V gene TRBV5-1; D remains unclear. The CDR3 consists of 18 residues. The germline gives CDR1 SGHRS, CDR2 YFSETQ. The ends were cut back, 0 bases at V and 0 bases at J, with 16 bases in the middle. The CDR3 reads CASSLGSRFVSSGNTIYF. Written as DNA, the CDR3 is TGCGCCAGCAGCTTGGGGTCTCGGTTTGTAAGCTCTGGAAACACCATATATTTT.

This chain uses TRBV28 with TRBJ1-1, with D unclear. V lost 7 bases to trimming and J lost 3 bases, with 6 bases between them. This CDR3 is built from 11 residues. Germline V gives CDR1 MDHEN, CDR2 SYDVKM. The CDR3 reads CASITDTEAFF. The CDR3, as DNA: TGTGCCAGCATCACGGACACTGAAGCTTTCTTT.

The chain joins TRBV27 to TRBJ1-3; a weak D match, TRBD1 (6 bases). Trimming stripped 0 bases from V and 0 bases from J, with 9 bases between. The CDR3 extends over 16 amino acids. In germline, CDR1 is MNHEY, CDR2 SMNVEV (reference sequence). The CDR3 DNA reads TGTGCCAGCAGTTTATCGAGGGGGGCCTCTGGAAACACCATATATTTT. Amino acid sequence: CASSLSRGASGNTIYF.

The chain combines TRBV5-8 with TRBJ2-4; possible D gene TRBD1, 7 bases. There are 14 residues in the CDR3. The germline gives CDR1 SGHTS, CDR2 YDEGEE. V was shortened by 4 bases and J by 7 bases, with 15 bases between the two germline ends. CDR3 sequence: CASSVSTGRNIQYF. The CDR3 nucleotides read TGTGCCAGCAGCGTCTCGACAGGGAGGAACATTCAGTACTTC. Supplemented by reference TRBV5-8 and TRBJ2-4, the full variable domain reads EAGVTQSPTHLIKTRGQQATLRCSPISGHTSVYWYQQALGLGLQFLLWYDEGEERNRGNFPPRFSGRQFPNYSSELNVNALELEDSALYLCASSVSTGRNIQYFGAGTRLSVL.

The chain carries TRBV25-1 and TRBJ2-2; D may be TRBD1 (5 bases). V was clipped by 7 bases and J by 6 bases, with 15 bases between them. Germline CDR1 MGHDK, CDR2 SYGVNS. The length of the CDR3 is 14 residues. CDR3 bases: TGTGCCAGCATTGGCAGGGTATCTTCCGGGGAGCTGTTTTTT. Translated, it gives CASIGRVSSGELFF.

In its sample, this clone was seen a few times. The chain combines TRBV4-2 with TRBJ2-3, with 8 bases fitting TRBD1. The CDR3 loop spans 17 amino acids. V lost 1 base, J lost 5 bases, and 11 bases stayed unmatched. Germline V lookup: CDR1 LGHNA, CDR2 YNFKEQ. CDR3 sequence: CASSQVGAQGGRDTQYF. DNA for the CDR3: TGTGCCAGCAGCCAAGTCGGGGCACAGGGGGGAAGAGATACGCAGTATTTT.

V usage is TRBV2 and J usage is TRBJ2-1; D is unclear. Germline CDR1 SNHLY, CDR2 FYNNEI. The germline V and J ends were trimmed by 5 bases and 0 bases, with 11 bases remaining between them. This CDR3 contains 15 residues. The CDR3 DNA is TGTGCCAGCAGTATAGAGGAGAGCTCCTACAATGAGCAGTTCTTC. It codes for CASSIEESSYNEQFF.

The V gene is TRBV27, the J gene TRBJ1-5; D remains unclear. Germline CDR1 and CDR2: MNHEY and SMNVEV (reference sequence). The CDR3 has 14 residues. Trimming took 2 bases from V and 5 from J, leaving 10 bases between them. This CDR3 is CASSLIPSDQPQHF. The DNA for the CDR3 is TGTGCCAGCAGTTTAATCCCCTCGGATCAGCCCCAGCATTTT.

V and J are TRBV6-6 and TRBJ1-2, with unresolved D. Trimming pared 5 bases from V and 9 bases from J, leaving 19 bases between. The germline V gene has CDR1 MNHNY and CDR2 SVGAGI (reference sequence). CDR3 length equals 14 residues. The DNA of the CDR3 is TGTGCCAGCAGTAGCCAGATTCGGGATGCTAGCTACACCTTC. Amino acid sequence: CASSSQIRDASYTF.

The rearrangement joins TRBV5-1 to TRBJ2-1; no reliable D call. V was trimmed by 4 bases and J by 9 bases, leaving 23 bases between them. The CDR3 loop spans 16 amino acids. Germline V lookup: CDR1 SGHRS, CDR2 YFSETQ. CDR3 loop: CASSPGDISSVGEQFF. CDR3 nucleotides: TGCGCCAGCAGCCCCGGTGACATCTCCTCGGTAGGTGAGCAGTTCTTC. The full variable domain, its missing parts supplied by reference TRBV5-1 and TRBJ2-1, is KAGVTQTPRYLIKTRGQQVTLSCSPISGHRSVSWYQQTPGQGLQFLFEYFSETQRNKGNFPGRFSGRQFSNSRSEMNVSTLELGDSALYLCASSPGDISSVGEQFFGPGTRLTVL.

This rearrangement joins TRBV7-2 to TRBJ2-1; D remains ambiguous. Trimming removed 2 bases at V and 6 bases at J, with 14 bases between. The CDR3 has 15 amino acids. Germline CDR1 SGHTA, CDR2 FQGNSA. The CDR3 bases are TGTGCCAGCAGCTTAACCGGAGTTCAGGCCAATGAGCAGTTCTTC. Translation gives CASSLTGVQANEQFF.

The V gene is TRBV5-4, the J gene TRBJ2-7, with 10 bases lining up with TRBD1. Per germline, CDR1 SGHNT and CDR2 YYREEE (reference sequence). Trimming cost V 4 bases and J 6 bases; bases outside gene matches: 10. CDR3 length: 15 residues. The CDR3 sequence: CASSLGTGEFGEQYF. The CDR3 DNA sequence: TGTGCCAGCAGCCTGGGGACAGGGGAGTTCGGCGAGCAGTACTTC.

The chain combines TRBV5-1 with TRBJ1-5, with TRBD1 as a possible D gene (5 bases). In germline, CDR1 is SGHRS, CDR2 YFSETQ. The CDR3 is made up of 15 amino acids. V was pared by 2 bases and J by 6 bases, with 15 bases between. For the CDR3, the DNA is TGCGCCAGCAGCTTTGGAGAGGGGACGGCTCAGCCCCAGCATTTT. Translating gives CASSFGEGTAQPQHF.

V gene TRBV27 combines with J gene TRBJ1-1; D is uncertain. The germline V gene has CDR1 MNHEY and CDR2 SMNVEV (reference sequence). V was cut by 4 bases and J by 0 bases, with 3 bases left in between. The CDR3 runs to 12 residues. CDR3 coding DNA: TGTGCCAGCAGTTCAGTGAACACTGAAGCTTTCTTT. It specifies CASSSVNTEAFF.

This clone appeared a single time. This chain links TRBV7-2 with TRBJ2-7; 7 bases are shared with TRBD1. V lost 6 bases to trimming and J lost 3 bases; unmatched junction nucleotides: 11. The CDR3 loop spans 15 amino acids. Germline V lookup: CDR1 SGHTA, CDR2 FQGNSA. The chain's CDR3 is CASRPRTGGSYEQYF. In DNA, the CDR3 is TGTGCCAGCAGACCCCGGACAGGTGGTAGCTACGAGCAGTACTTC.

The chain uses TRBV4-2 and TRBJ1-1; 9 nucleotides line up with TRBD1. Germline values: CDR1 LGHNA, CDR2 YNFKEQ. The V segment lost 0 bases and the J segment 0 bases; nucleotides outside the gene matches: 11. The CDR3 consists of 19 residues. CDR3 loop: CASSQDLPSWTGVNTEAFF. For the CDR3, the DNA is TGTGCCAGCAGCCAAGATTTGCCGAGCTGGACAGGGGTGAACACTGAAGCTTTCTTT.

V usage is TRBV7-6 and J usage is TRBJ2-5; D is perhaps TRBD2 (6 bases). V lost 11 bases to trimming and J lost 5 bases, with 12 bases between them. This CDR3 comprises 11 residues. The germline CDR1 and CDR2 sequences are SGHVS and FNYEAQ. For the CDR3, the DNA is TGTGCCCTGTCCGGAGGGGAGACCCAGTACTTC. Its protein is CALSGGETQYF.

The V and J genes are TRBV4-3 and TRBJ1-2; D unclear. V dropped 1 base and J dropped 11 bases, with 26 bases sitting between them. The CDR3 contains 17 residues. Germline loops: CDR1 LGHNA, CDR2 YSLEER. CDR3 in amino acids: CASSQASVGHWEFVYTF. CDR3 in DNA: TGCGCCAGCAGCCAAGCTAGTGTTGGGCATTGGGAATTTGTTTACACCTTC.

The chain carries TRBV5-1 and TRBJ1-1; D unclear. The V and J ends lost 3 bases and 1 base respectively, with 16 bases between them. The CDR3 runs to 16 residues. Germline lookup yields CDR1 SGHRS and CDR2 YFSETQ. The DNA for the CDR3 is TGCGCCAGCAGCTGGGCGGGCCCCACTAAGAACACTGAAGCTTTCTTT. It yields the protein CASSWAGPTKNTEAFF.

The chain is built from TRBV28 and TRBJ1-2, with D possibly TRBD1 on 5 matching bases. The germline V gene encodes CDR1 MDHEN and CDR2 SYDVKM. Trimming pared 5 bases from V and 4 bases from J, leaving 14 bases between. This CDR3 is built from 14 residues. Here the CDR3 reads CASSPPADSYGYTF. CDR3 bases: TGTGCCAGCAGTCCGCCAGCCGACAGCTATGGCTACACCTTC.

Notes on this clone: The junction departs from the called germline gene at one end, perhaps through a read error. J is TRBJ1-4 and V is TRBV7-2; D uncertain. The CDR3 totals 14 residues. The germline V gene has CDR1 SGHTA and CDR2 FQGNSA. CDR3 in amino acids: CASSLARSGEKLFF. The CDR3 DNA sequence: TGTGCCAGCAGCCTAGCGCGATCGGGTGAAAAACTGTTTTTT.

The CDR3 sequence is CASSFWGTGELFF. The CDR3 DNA follows: TGTGCCAGCAGCTTTTGGGGCACCGGGGAGCTGTTTTTT. The chain joins TRBV11-2 to TRBJ2-2; D ambiguous. Trimming pared 3 bases from V and 4 bases from J, leaving 6 bases between. Germline loops: CDR1 SGHAT, CDR2 FQNNGV. The CDR3 covers 13 residues.

This clone was seen just once. Additional DNA sequences in this sample encode the identical CDR3. The chain carries TRBV5-4 and TRBJ2-3; perhaps TRBD2 as D (6 bases). V dropped 0 bases and J dropped 0 bases, with 14 bases sitting between them. This CDR3 has 17 residues. Germline V gene data show CDR1 as SGHNT and CDR2 as YYREEE (reference sequence). CDR3 sequence reads: CASSLAGVGTSTDTQYF. Here the CDR3 DNA reads TGTGCCAGCAGCTTGGCGGGGGTGGGTACGAGCACAGATACGCAGTATTTT. The full variable domain, in which reference TRBV5-4 and TRBJ2-3 provide the parts outside the CDR3, is ETGVTQSPTHLIKTRGQQVTLRCSSQSGHNTVSWYQQALGQGPQFIFQYYREEENGRGNFPPRFSGLQFPNYSSELNVNALELDDSALYLCASSLAGVGTSTDTQYFGPGTRLTVL.

The J gene is TRBJ2-3, the V gene TRBV27; D is unresolved. CDR1 is MNHEY and CDR2 is SMNVEV in the germline V gene (reference sequence). Trimming left V 1 base short and J 4 bases short, with 9 bases between. The CDR3 contains 14 residues. CDR3 bases: TGTGCCAGCAGTTTATGGCCCGAGCCAGATACGCAGTATTTT. The encoded protein is CASSLWPEPDTQYF.

The chain recombines TRBV4-3 with TRBJ2-5, with TRBD2 matching 14 bases. There are 19 residues in the CDR3. J lost 0 bases, V lost 6 bases, and 12 bases had no gene match. The germline CDR1 and CDR2 sequences are LGHNA and YSLEER. The CDR3 DNA is TGCGCCAGCAGTCGGGATCCGGGACTAGCGGGGGAGAACCAAGAGACCCAGTACTTC. Its protein is CASSRDPGLAGENQETQYF.

Only one count was recorded for this clone. The chain is built from TRBV9 and TRBJ1-3, with a tentative D call TRBD1 (6 bases). This CDR3 has 17 residues. CDR1 and CDR2 from the germline V gene are SGDLS and YYNGEE. The ends were cut back, 2 bases at V and 0 bases at J, with 15 bases in the middle. As DNA, the CDR3 is TGTGCCAGCAGCGTTAGCGGGGGCACCATCTCTGGAAACACCATATATTTT. Translated: CASSVSGGTISGNTIYF.

V and J are TRBV2 and TRBJ1-5; perhaps TRBD1 as D (6 bases). Germline-derived CDR1 and CDR2 are SNHLY and FYNNEI. The CDR3 is made up of 13 amino acids. V was cut by 10 bases and J by 9 bases, with 19 bases left in between. The CDR3 DNA reads TGTGCCACTGGACAGCACTCCAGACTGCCCCAGCATTTT. Its protein is CATGQHSRLPQHF.

The rearrangement joins TRBV28 to TRBJ1-5; D unresolved. V shed 5 bases and J shed 7 bases, with 6 bases lying between them. The germline V gene has CDR1 MDHEN and CDR2 SYDVKM. The CDR3 totals 11 residues. CDR3 bases: TGTGCCAGCAGTAGTGACCAGCCCCAGCATTTT. It codes for CASSSDQPQHF.

The chain has TRBV10-3 and TRBJ1-1; D gene ambiguous. Germline V CDR1 and CDR2: ENHRY, SYGVKD. The V gene lost 6 bases and the J gene lost 4 bases, with 12 bases spanning the gap. There are 13 residues in the CDR3. The CDR3 sequence is CAIREGWGTEAFF. The CDR3 DNA is TGTGCCATCAGGGAGGGCTGGGGCACTGAAGCTTTCTTT.